One sample yielded the 30 T cell receptor beta chains listed below, sequenced in a study of control samples from healthy donors and cancer patients. The protocol was immunoSEQ multiplex PCR, while the TCRdb copy is restricted to in-frame clones and leaves out a portion. There are 130,000 to 150,000 clones in the sample; 88% occur only once, and approximately 8.6% lies in the top ten. Sequencing input: blood. Receptor source: a woman aged 25-40 years in good health.

The chain joins TRBV5-1 to TRBJ2-7, with 9 nucleotides matching TRBD1. V shed 4 bases, J shed 5 bases, and the junction held 10 bases outside the gene matches. Germline CDR1 reads SGHRS; CDR2 reads YFSETQ. The CDR3 contains 15 residues. The CDR3 DNA sequence: TGCGCCAGCAGCCTGGACGGACAGGGGAGGAACGAGCAGTACTTC. Amino acids: CASSLDGQGRNEQYF.

V and J are TRBV29-1 and TRBJ2-7; 12 bases line up with TRBD1. This CDR3 contains 14 residues. The V gene end was trimmed by 3 bases and the J gene end by 4 bases; junction bases not matched to a gene: 4. From germline, CDR1 is SQVTM and CDR2 ANQGSEA. In DNA form, the CDR3 reads TGCAGCGTTGAGGCGGGACAGGGGGCTTACGAGCAGTACTTC. This sequence encodes CSVEAGQGAYEQYF.

J is TRBJ2-1 and V is TRBV19, with D perhaps TRBD2 (5 bases). The CDR3 is made up of 14 amino acids. Trimming stripped 4 bases from V and 7 bases from J, with 14 bases between. CDR1 LNHDA and CDR2 SQIVND come from the germline V gene (reference sequence). CDR3 in DNA: TGTGCCAGTAGTACTAGTGGGAGAGGAAATGAGCAGTTCTTC. Translating gives CASSTSGRGNEQFF.

The CDR3 nucleotides read TGTGCCAGCAGTGATCAGCGGAACACCGGGGAGCTGTTTTTT. Amino acids: CASSDQRNTGELFF. The chain joins TRBV2 to TRBJ2-2; D gene ambiguous. Per germline, CDR1 SNHLY and CDR2 FYNNEI. The CDR3 spans 14 residues. V was trimmed by 3 bases and J by 1 base, leaving 6 bases between them. Based on the CDR3 plus reference TRBV2 and TRBJ2-2, the full variable domain is EPEVTQTPSHQVTQMGQEVILRCVPISNHLYFYWYRQILGQKVEFLVSFYNNEISEKSEIFDDQFSVERPDGSNFTLKIRSTKLEDSAMYFCASSDQRNTGELFFGEGSRLTVL.

This chain links TRBV1 with TRBJ2-7; TRBD2 is the table's D call, not checked against the DNA. TRBV1 is a listed pseudogene. The CDR3 has 16 amino acids. CDR3 amino acids: CTSRFLSHAGAYEQYF. CDR3 nucleotides: TGCACCAGCAGATTCCTATCCCATGCGGGAGCCTACGAGCAGTACTTC.

The rearrangement links TRBV2 to TRBJ2-5; 7 bases map to TRBD2. The length of the CDR3 is 14 residues. The V and J ends lost 2 bases and 1 base, in that order; junction bases with no gene match: 1. Germline CDR1 and CDR2: SNHLY and FYNNEI. CDR3 DNA: TGTGCCAGCAGTGAACTAGCGGCCCAAGAGACCCAGTACTTC. Translating gives CASSELAAQETQYF. Full variable domain (missing parts from reference TRBV2 and TRBJ2-5): EPEVTQTPSHQVTQMGQEVILRCVPISNHLYFYWYRQILGQKVEFLVSFYNNEISEKSEIFDDQFSVERPDGSNFTLKIRSTKLEDSAMYFCASSELAAQETQYFGPGTRLLVL.

CDR3 coding DNA: TGCGCCAGCAGCCCCGGGACTAGCGGGAGTGGGGAGACCCAGTACTTC. Protein: CASSPGTSGSGETQYF. The rearrangement joins TRBV5-1 to TRBJ2-5; TRBD2 matches at 14 bases. Germline trimming cut 4 bases from V and 5 bases from J; bases unmatched to any gene: 7. CDR3 length: 16 residues. Germline values: CDR1 SGHRS, CDR2 YFSETQ.

The gene calls are TRBV6-1 and TRBJ1-3; D not certain. V lost 2 bases to trimming and J lost 0 bases, with 8 bases between them. The CDR3 is made up of 15 amino acids. In germline, CDR1 is MNHNS, CDR2 SASEGT. Here the CDR3 reads CASSEYSLSGNTIYF. In nucleotides, the CDR3 is TGTGCCAGCAGTGAATATAGCCTCTCTGGAAACACCATATATTTT.

V usage is TRBV5-1 and J usage is TRBJ2-1, with D possibly matching TRBD2 (5 bases). V shed 0 bases and J shed 7 bases, with 23 bases lying between them. Germline lookup yields CDR1 SGHRS and CDR2 YFSETQ. This CDR3 is built from 18 residues. The DNA of the CDR3 is TGCGCCAGCAGCTTGGCCGCGGGCACTTTCTCCCCAAGGAATGAGCAGTTCTTC. Translated, it gives CASSLAAGTFSPRNEQFF.

The chain has TRBV30 and TRBJ2-2, with D tentatively TRBD2 (6 bases). The CDR3 consists of 17 residues. Germline CDR1 GTSNPN, CDR2 SVGIG (reference sequence). The V end was cut by 5 bases, the J end by 0 bases, with 19 bases between. The CDR3 DNA follows: TGTGCCTGGGGAGTAGTCCGGGACTGGACGAACACCGGGGAGCTGTTTTTT. It translates to CAWGVVRDWTNTGELFF.

The CDR3 spells CASSLLQGESYEQYF. CDR3 DNA sequence: TGTGCCAGCAGTTTATTACAGGGAGAATCCTACGAGCAGTACTTC. V usage is TRBV28 and J usage is TRBJ2-7, with D maybe TRBD1 (6 bases). The CDR3 covers 15 residues. Germline assignment: CDR1 MDHEN and CDR2 SYDVKM. Trimming took 1 base from V and 1 from J, leaving 11 bases between them. Based on the CDR3 plus reference TRBV28 and TRBJ2-7, the full variable domain is DVKVTQSSRYLVKRTGEKVFLECVQDMDHENMFWYRQDPGLGLRLIYFSYDVKMKEKGDIPEGYSVSREKKERFSLILESASTNQTSMYLCASSLLQGESYEQYFGPGTRLTVT.

The chain has TRBV6-6 and TRBJ2-1; 9 bases are shared with TRBD2. The germline CDR1 and CDR2 sequences are MNHNY and SVGAGI (reference sequence). V trimming: 4 bases; J trimming: 7 bases; junction bases outside the gene matches: 11. The CDR3 runs 16 residues. The CDR3 DNA sequence: TGTGCCAGCAGTTCGGTTCTTGGGGGACTAGCTAATGAGCAGTTCTTC. Translating gives CASSSVLGGLANEQFF.

The chain is built from TRBV11-2 and TRBJ2-7, with D perhaps matching TRBD2 (5 bases). The germline V gene encodes CDR1 SGHAT and CDR2 FQNNGV. Deletions cut 2 bases from V and 7 bases from J, with 18 bases between. The CDR3 has 15 amino acids. The CDR3 DNA reads TGTGCCAGCAGCTTACAAGGCGGAAGGTCGGGAGAGCAGTACTTC. This codes for CASSLQGGRSGEQYF.

V is TRBV25-1 and J is TRBJ1-5, with 11 bases identical to TRBD1. Germline V gene lookup returns CDR1 MGHDK and CDR2 SYGVNS. CDR3 length: 15 amino acids. The V segment lost 4 bases and the J segment 4 bases; nucleotides outside the gene matches: 3. CDR3 protein: CASSGDRGINQPQHF. The CDR3 region has the DNA TGTGCCAGCAGTGGGGACAGGGGGATAAATCAGCCCCAGCATTTT.

V and J are TRBV19 and TRBJ2-2, with 9 bases matching TRBD2. The CDR3 is 15 amino acids. V dropped 6 bases and J dropped 0; count of bases not matched to a gene: 2. Germline lookup yields CDR1 LNHDA and CDR2 SQIVND (reference sequence). The CDR3 loop reads CASRPSGTNTGELFF. DNA of the CDR3: TGTGCCAGTAGGCCTAGCGGGACGAACACCGGGGAGCTGTTTTTT. The full variable domain, its missing parts supplied by reference TRBV19 and TRBJ2-2, is DGGITQSPKYLFRKEGQNVTLSCEQNLNHDAMYWYRQDPGQGLRLIYYSQIVNDFQKGDIAEGYSVSREKKESFPLTVTSAQKNPTAFYLCASRPSGTNTGELFFGEGSRLTVL.

The chain links TRBV3-1 (or the pseudogene TRBV3-2) to TRBJ1-2; D unresolved. CDR1 LGHDT and CDR2 YNNKEL come from the germline V gene (reference sequence). The CDR3 spans 14 residues. Trimming removed 2 bases from V and 8 bases from J, with 15 bases in between. The chain's CDR3 is CASSQRQVLGGYTF. The CDR3 bases are TGTGCCAGCAGCCAACGACAAGTACTTGGGGGCTACACCTTC.

This sequence joins TRBV27 and TRBJ1-5; 7 bases line up with TRBD1. Germline CDR1 is MNHEY and CDR2 is SMNVEV (reference sequence). J gave up 6 bases and V 7 bases, and 9 bases lay outside the gene matches. The CDR3 runs 14 residues. CDR3 sequence (DNA): TGTGCCAGCAAGATTACAGGGGCTAGTCAGCCCCAGCATTTT. Translating it yields CASKITGASQPQHF.

V gene TRBV4-1 combines with J gene TRBJ2-1; D remains ambiguous. The CDR3 is 15 residues long. The germline V gene encodes CDR1 MGHRA and CDR2 YSYEKL. V lost 0 bases to trimming and J lost 0 bases, with 6 bases between them. CDR3 coding DNA: TGCGCCAGCAGCCAAGACGGACGCTCCTACAATGAGCAGTTCTTC. Translation gives CASSQDGRSYNEQFF.

This clone was recorded only once. The V call is TRBV5-1, the J call TRBJ2-1; 7 nucleotides agree with TRBD2. Per the germline V gene, CDR1 is SGHRS and CDR2 is YFSETQ. V was clipped by 2 bases and J by 5 bases; unmatched bases: 4. CDR3 length equals 14 residues. This chain's CDR3 is CASSFLAENNEQFF. DNA of the CDR3: TGCGCCAGCAGCTTCCTAGCGGAGAACAATGAGCAGTTCTTC.

The CDR3 DNA reads TGTGCCAGCAGTGAAGCGGAGGCCCCTAGGGAGACCCAGTACTTC. This gives the protein CASSEAEAPRETQYF. This chain links TRBV6-1 with TRBJ2-5; maybe TRBD2 (5 bases). The CDR3 is made up of 15 amino acids. Germline V CDR1 and CDR2: MNHNS, SASEGT. Trimming removed 0 bases from V and 5 bases from J, with 13 bases in between.

This chain joins TRBV7-2 and TRBJ1-4; TRBD1 matches at 7 bases. V gave up 5 bases and J gave up 6 bases; unmatched junction bases: 6. The germline gives CDR1 SGHTA, CDR2 FQGNSA. The CDR3 is made up of 14 amino acids. CDR3 amino acids: CASSPYRGYEKLFF. The DNA of the CDR3 is TGTGCCAGCAGCCCTTACAGGGGTTATGAAAAACTGTTTTTT.

The V gene is TRBV7-2, the J gene TRBJ1-5; D is unresolved. This CDR3 contains 14 residues. Germline V gives CDR1 SGHTA, CDR2 FQGNSA. With 1 base removed from V and 6 bases from J, the gap between germline ends came to 10 bases. The CDR3 bases are TGTGCCAGCAGCTTAGAACGGGCTGGTCAGCCCCAGCATTTT. Translated: CASSLERAGQPQHF. Full variable domain (outside the CDR3, taken from reference TRBV7-2 and TRBJ1-5): GAGVSQSPSNKVTEKGKDVELRCDPISGHTALYWYRQSLGQGLEFLIYFQGNSAPDKSGLPSDRFSAERTGGSVSTLTIQRTQQEDSAVYLCASSLERAGQPQHFGDGTRLSIL.

The rearrangement joins TRBV4-2 to TRBJ1-1; D is ambiguous. Between the trimmed V and J ends, which lost 0 bases and 3 bases, there was a span of 5 bases. This CDR3 is 13 amino acids long. The germline CDR1 and CDR2 sequences are LGHNA and YNFKEQ. CDR3 in amino acids: CASSQEADTEAFF. CDR3 bases: TGTGCCAGCAGCCAAGAGGCGGACACTGAAGCTTTCTTT.

The rearrangement links TRBV7-6 to TRBJ2-7, with TRBD1 matching 8 bases. The CDR3 consists of 15 residues. V gave up 1 base and J gave up 3 bases; unmatched junction bases: 5. Germline V gene data show CDR1 as SGHVS and CDR2 as FNYEAQ. The CDR3 loop reads CASSLGQGLGYEQYF. The CDR3 region has the DNA TGTGCCAGCAGCTTAGGACAGGGGCTGGGCTACGAGCAGTACTTC.

The chain carries TRBV30 and TRBJ2-5; 10 positions agree with TRBD1. Germline V gene sequence: CDR1 GTSNPN, CDR2 SVGIG (reference sequence). The junction had 5 bases not matched to a gene; V was cut back by 5 bases and J by 5 bases. There are 13 residues in the CDR3. In nucleotides, the CDR3 is TGTGCCTGGTCACCGGGACAGGGGGAGACCCAGTACTTC. Encoded protein: CAWSPGQGETQYF.

This chain links TRBV29-1 with TRBJ2-7; D is perhaps TRBD1 or TRBD2 (6 bases each). V shed 3 bases and J shed 4 bases, with 16 bases lying between them. Germline lookup yields CDR1 SQVTM and CDR2 ANQGSEA. This CDR3 is built from 14 residues. This chain's CDR3 is CSVESTGAPYEQYF. The CDR3 DNA is TGCAGCGTTGAGTCTACGGGGGCTCCATACGAGCAGTACTTC.

The rearrangement joins TRBV5-5 to TRBJ2-7; 10 bases agree with TRBD2. J gave up 0 bases and V 4 bases, and 13 bases lay outside the gene matches. The CDR3 runs to 18 residues. Germline CDR1 is SGHKS and CDR2 is YYEKEE (reference sequence). DNA for the CDR3: TGTGCCAGCAGCCGAGGGCCCCAATTAGCGGGAGGCTCCTACGAGCAGTACTTC. Amino acid sequence: CASSRGPQLAGGSYEQYF.

The chain is built from TRBV20-1 and TRBJ2-7, with D possibly being TRBD1 (6 bases). The ends were cut back, 3 bases at V and 7 bases at J, with 16 bases in the middle. The germline gives CDR1 DFQATT, CDR2 SNEGSKA (reference sequence). There are 13 residues in the CDR3. CDR3 nucleotide sequence: TGCAGTGCTAGTGAGGGGGTTGGTAGGGAGCAGTACTTC. It is translated as CSASEGVGREQYF.

The chain recombines TRBV6-2 or TRBV6-3 with TRBJ2-7, with 9 bases aligning to TRBD1. Trimming took 6 bases from V and 3 from J; bases not matched to a gene: 6. Germline assignment: CDR1 MNHEY and CDR2 SVGEGT. The CDR3 has 14 residues. CDR3 sequence (DNA): TGTGCCAGCAGCTCAACAGGGGGCCTCTACGAGCAGTACTTC. This encodes CASSSTGGLYEQYF.

The V call is TRBV12-3 or TRBV12-4, the J call TRBJ1-5; D is ambiguous. This CDR3 has 11 residues. Trimming cost V 5 bases and J 6 bases, with 5 bases left between them. The CDR3 here is CASSQTQPQHF. The CDR3 DNA reads TGTGCCAGCAGTCAGACTCAGCCCCAGCATTTT.